The source of this TCR beta chain is a study of T cells in Graves' hyperthyroidism and ophthalmopathy. The CDR3 runs to 13 residues. CDR1 is GTSNPN and CDR2 is SVGIG in the germline V gene (reference sequence). Trimming took 0 bases from V and 11 from J, leaving 13 bases between them. There were TCR beta CDR3 regions amplified from RNA transcripts. Carried out on the TCR CDR3, a first-round RT-PCR used the HTBI primer set. MiXCR was run by TCRdb on the multiplex PCR reads, yielding one entry per CDR3 protein. The sample records over 500,000 distinct CDR3 sequences, more than 15% being singletons. This clonotype was sampled from a woman under 30 with Graves' ophthalmopathy. V gene TRBV30 combines with J gene TRBJ1-4; no reliable D call. The sequencing sample was made of blood. CDR3 sequence: CAWSVQEGAKLFF. DNA for the CDR3: TGTGCCTGGAGTGTACAAGAGGGCGCCAAACTGTTTTTT.